This paragraph reports one T cell receptor beta chain. Sequenced by immunoSEQ multiplex PCR; TCRdb stores in-frame clones only, minus some. The profile shows around 370,000 clones, 88% of them singletons. The sample comes from a study of blood T cell repertoires in COVID-19. About the study: The samples span acute and convalescent COVID-19 from the United States, Italy and Spain.

CDR3 size: 17 residues. Germline V gene sequence: CDR1 MDHEN, CDR2 SYDVKM. Germline trimming cut 2 bases from V and 4 bases from J; bases unmatched to any gene: 12. The receptor was isolated from a woman under 30 who had recovered from COVID-19. V and J are TRBV28 and TRBJ2-7; 9 bases fit TRBD1. Sequences were obtained from PBMCs or T cells enriched from blood (not recorded which). CDR3 DNA sequence: TGTGCCAGCAGTTTAGTGTTTTCCGGGACAGGGATATACGAGCAGTACTTC. This sequence encodes CASSLVFSGTGIYEQYF.